Below, 21 T cell receptor beta chains from the same sample are listed, as sequenced in a study of CD8+CD57+ T cells in acquired aplastic anemia (dated by TCRdb to between 2018 and 2020). The data were produced on an Illumina HiSeq 2000. Genomic DNA was used as template for profiling of TCR beta VDJ combinations and CDR3 sequences. The raw public reads went through TCRdb reprocessing: fastp at Q25, MiXCR clone calling, in-frame beta chains kept. Identical CDR3 protein sequences are pooled into one entry, listed with their most common genes and DNA. Counted in this sample were about 180,000 distinct CDR3 sequences; around 45% of them appeared once. The leading ten clones occupy about 2.9% of the sample. Sequencing input: sorted CD4+, CD8+, or CD8+CD57+ T cells (not recorded which) from PBMCs. Source of these receptors: a human donor in good health.

Ten or more counts support this clonotype. The rearrangement links TRBV20-1 to TRBJ1-2; 7 nucleotides agree with TRBD1. The CDR3 has 14 amino acids. The junction had 7 bases not matched to a gene; V was cut back by 4 bases and J by 2 bases. The germline V gene encodes CDR1 DFQATT and CDR2 SNEGSKA (reference sequence). The CDR3 is CSATLPTGNYGYTF. CDR3 in DNA: TGCAGTGCTACTCTCCCGACAGGGAACTATGGCTACACCTTC.

The genes are TRBV2 and TRBJ1-5; D not certain. Germline lookup yields CDR1 SNHLY and CDR2 FYNNEI. V lost 4 bases, J lost 1 base, and 8 bases lay in between. This CDR3 region has 14 residues. This CDR3 is CASSGLESNQPQHF. In nucleotides, the CDR3 is TGTGCCAGCAGTGGGTTAGAGAGCAATCAGCCCCAGCATTTT.

About this clonotype itself: A junction boundary mismatches the germline segment, possibly from a read error. This chain connects TRBV28 to TRBJ2-1; D uncertain. Per the germline V gene, CDR1 is MDHEN and CDR2 is SYDVKM. The CDR3 runs to 10 residues. The CDR3 is CASSPPQQSF. CDR3 nucleotides: TGTGCCAGCAGCCCCCCCCAGCAGTCCTTC.

This clonotype has just one count. The chain employs TRBV12-3 or TRBV12-4 and TRBJ1-5, with D uncertain. The CDR3 spans 14 residues. The ends were cut back, 5 bases at V and 9 bases at J, with 17 bases in the middle. CDR3 coding DNA: TGTGCCAGCAGTCCGAGGATTAACTATGGGCCCCAGCATTTT. Protein sequence: CASSPRINYGPQHF.

This clonotype has just a few counts. The V call is TRBV7-9, the J call TRBJ1-6, with 9 nucleotides matching TRBD1. This CDR3 is 15 amino acids long. Trimming cost V 1 base and J 8 bases; bases outside gene matches: 3. The germline V gene encodes CDR1 SEHNR and CDR2 FQNEAQ (reference sequence). The CDR3 reads CASSLGGQGHSPLHF. The CDR3 coding sequence is TGTGCCAGCAGCTTAGGGGGACAGGGTCATTCACCCCTCCACTTT.

CDR3 loop: CATSGLPGQEAFF. The CDR3 DNA reads TGTGCCACCAGTGGTCTTCCGGGACAGGAAGCTTTCTTT. The chain links TRBV24-1 to TRBJ1-1, with TRBD1 matching over 7 bases. The CDR3 covers 13 residues. Germline V CDR1 and CDR2: KGHDR, SFDVKD. The V and J ends lost 5 bases and 8 bases, in that order; junction bases with no gene match: 7.

DNA of the CDR3: TGTGCCAGCAGCTTAGTTTGTCCCGGGACAGGGGCCCAGTCCTACGAGCAGTACTTC. This gives the protein CASSLVCPGTGAQSYEQYF. This sequence joins TRBV7-6 and TRBJ2-7; 10 nucleotides match TRBD1. This CDR3 has 19 residues. J was trimmed by 1 base and V by 1 base; bases with no gene match: 13. Germline CDR1 SGHVS, CDR2 FNYEAQ.

CDR3 in DNA: TGTGCCAGCAGCTTAGAATTGGGGGATTCCTACGAGCAGTACTTC. Translated, it gives CASSLELGDSYEQYF. This rearrangement joins TRBV7-6 to TRBJ2-7; D may match TRBD1 or TRBD2 (5 bases each). Germline-derived CDR1 and CDR2 are SGHVS and FNYEAQ. Trimming took off 1 base at V and 1 base at J, with 11 bases between the two ends. The CDR3 contains 15 residues.

This clonotype was found many times. This chain links TRBV5-5 with TRBJ2-1, with 7 bases that match TRBD1. Germline trimming cut 0 bases from V and 4 bases from J; bases unmatched to any gene: 10. The CDR3 loop spans 17 amino acids. Germline V gene data show CDR1 as SGHKS and CDR2 as YYEKEE (reference sequence). CDR3 nucleotide sequence: TGTGCCAGCAGCTTGGTAGTCCGGGACAGAAGATACAATGAGCAGTTCTTC. Translated: CASSLVVRDRRYNEQFF.

This clonotype was recorded many times. V is TRBV27 and J is TRBJ2-7; the match to TRBD1 covers 8 bases. The CDR3 sequence is 15 residues long. V shed 3 bases and J 0 bases; nucleotides not matched to a gene: 4. Germline V lookup: CDR1 MNHEY, CDR2 SMNVEV (reference sequence). CDR3 nucleotides: TGTGCCAGCAGTTTCCGGGACAGGAGCTCCTACGAGCAGTACTTC. Translation gives CASSFRDRSSYEQYF.

The chain links TRBV2 to TRBJ2-1; unclear D gene. The CDR3 sequence is 8 residues long. Looked up from germline, CDR1 is SNHLY and CDR2 is FYNNEI. V was shortened by 7 bases and J by 10 bases, with 2 bases between the two germline ends. The CDR3 loop is CASNEQFF. Here the CDR3 DNA reads TGTGCCAGCAACGAGCAGTTCTTC.

This sequence joins TRBV9 and TRBJ1-2; D is unclear. Per the germline V gene, CDR1 is SGDLS and CDR2 is YYNGEE. This CDR3 has 13 amino acids. CDR3 sequence: CAPRTDTINGYTF. The CDR3 DNA reads as TGTGCTCCACGTACCGACACCATTAATGGCTACACCTTC.

This clonotype was recorded many times. The chain links TRBV19 to TRBJ1-4; 10 nucleotides align to TRBD1. J was trimmed by 3 bases and V by 1 base; bases with no gene match: 2. CDR3 size: 16 residues. Germline-derived CDR1 and CDR2 are LNHDA and SQIVND (reference sequence). The CDR3 loop reads CASSIGTGGPNEKLFF. The CDR3 bases are TGTGCCAGTAGTATAGGGACAGGGGGTCCTAATGAAAAACTGTTTTTT.

Points on this clonotype: The junction differs from germline at one of its ends, possibly a read error. The chain links TRBV29-1 to TRBJ2-7, with TRBD1 matching over 8 bases. The CDR3 loop spans 14 amino acids. Germline-derived CDR1 and CDR2 are SQVTM and ANQGSEA. In DNA, the CDR3 is TGCAGCGTTGAAGCAGGACAGGGTAGTTACGGGCAGTACTTC. It encodes CSVEAGQGSYGQYF.

This clonotype was recorded many times. J is TRBJ1-2 and V is TRBV7-9; 7 bases map to TRBD1. V shed 4 bases and J 6 bases; nucleotides not matched to a gene: 5. The CDR3 has 13 residues. Germline V gene sequence: CDR1 SEHNR, CDR2 FQNEAQ (reference sequence). The CDR3 loop reads CASSSDRDHGYTF. The DNA of the CDR3 is TGTGCCAGCAGCTCCGACAGGGACCATGGCTACACCTTC. Complete variable domain (other parts from reference TRBV7-9 and TRBJ1-2): DTGVSQNPRHKITKRGQNVTFRCDPISEHNRLYWYRQTLGQGPEFLTYFQNEAQLEKSRLLSDRFSAERPKGSFSTLEIQRTEQGDSAMYLCASSSDRDHGYTFGSGTRLTVV.

Details on this clonotype: This may arise from a read error, as a much more abundant clone is one base away. The rearrangement joins TRBV5-1 to TRBJ2-7; D is ambiguous. V dropped 4 bases and J dropped 2 bases, with 16 bases sitting between them. Germline values: CDR1 SGHRS, CDR2 YFSETQ. The CDR3 length is 15 residues. The CDR3 loop is CASSDPVDSAYEQYF. In DNA form, the CDR3 reads TGCGCCAGCAGCGATCCAGTGGATTCGGCCTACGAGCAGTACTTC.

The rearrangement links TRBV10-3 to TRBJ2-7; 8 bases map to TRBD1. CDR1 is ENHRY, CDR2 SYGVKD, per germline. The CDR3 has 17 amino acids. Trimming took 4 bases from V and 3 from J; bases not matched to a gene: 14. CDR3 sequence reads: CAISARLLQGGDYEQYF. CDR3 nucleotides: TGTGCCATCAGTGCTCGCCTTTTACAGGGGGGTGACTACGAGCAGTACTTC.

V usage is TRBV20-1 and J usage is TRBJ2-1, with D perhaps given as TRBD1 or TRBD2 (5 bases each). The length of the CDR3 is 14 residues. Germline CDR1 reads DFQATT; CDR2 reads SNEGSKA (reference sequence). With 3 bases removed from V and 5 bases from J, the gap between germline ends came to 14 bases. CDR3 region: CSASKGDGHNEQFF. CDR3 coding DNA: TGCAGTGCTAGCAAAGGGGACGGACACAATGAGCAGTTCTTC.

The genes are TRBV30 and TRBJ2-1; D not resolved. V dropped 0 bases and J dropped 0 bases, with 9 bases sitting between them. This CDR3 region has 15 residues. The V gene's germline CDR1 is GTSNPN and CDR2 SVGIG (reference sequence). CDR3 nucleotide sequence: TGTGCCTGGAGTGTACATTCAAGCTCCTACAATGAGCAGTTCTTC. This encodes CAWSVHSSSYNEQFF.

Notes on this clonotype: This may be a read error, as it is one base from a much larger clone. The genes are TRBV20-1 and TRBJ1-5, with D maybe TRBD1 (6 bases). The CDR3 loop spans 16 amino acids. Germline-derived CDR1 and CDR2 are DFQATT and SNEGSKA (reference sequence). V lost 5 bases, J lost 4 bases, and 21 bases lay in between. The CDR3 is CSAGVIRRGANQPQHF. CDR3 nucleotides: TGCAGTGCTGGAGTAATAAGGAGGGGGGCTAATCAGCCCCAGCATTTT.

This rearrangement joins TRBV7-6 to TRBJ2-1; no definite D call. The germline V gene encodes CDR1 SGHVS and CDR2 FNYEAQ. The V end lost 2 bases, the J end lost 4 bases, and 6 bases lay between the germline ends. The CDR3 runs to 13 residues. For the CDR3, the DNA is TGTGCCAGCAGCTTAAGCACATACAATGAGCAGTTCTTC. Translating gives CASSLSTYNEQFF.